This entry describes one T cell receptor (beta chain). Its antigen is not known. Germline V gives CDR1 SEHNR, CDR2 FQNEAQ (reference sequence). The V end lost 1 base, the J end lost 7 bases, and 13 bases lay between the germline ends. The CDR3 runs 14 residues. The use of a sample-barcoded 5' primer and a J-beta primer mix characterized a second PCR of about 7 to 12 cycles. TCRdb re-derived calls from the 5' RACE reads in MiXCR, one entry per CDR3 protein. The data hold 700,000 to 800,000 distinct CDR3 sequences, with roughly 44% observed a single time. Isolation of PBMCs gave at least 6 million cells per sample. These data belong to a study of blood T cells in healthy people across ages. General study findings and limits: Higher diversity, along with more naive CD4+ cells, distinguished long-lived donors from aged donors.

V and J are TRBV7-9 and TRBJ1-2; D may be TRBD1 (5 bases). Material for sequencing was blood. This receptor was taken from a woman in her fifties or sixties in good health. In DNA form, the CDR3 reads TGTGCCAGCAGCTTAGGGGACCGAAAGGGTGGCTACACCTTC. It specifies CASSLGDRKGGYTF.